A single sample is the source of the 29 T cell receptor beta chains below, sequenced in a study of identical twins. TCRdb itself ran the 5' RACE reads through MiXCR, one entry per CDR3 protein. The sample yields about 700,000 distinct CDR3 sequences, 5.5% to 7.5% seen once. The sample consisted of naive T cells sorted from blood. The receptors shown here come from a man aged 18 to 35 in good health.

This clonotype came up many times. CDR3 loop: CASSQFTGGVDYGYTF. CDR3 nucleotides: TGCGCCAGCAGCCAATTCACAGGGGGCGTTGACTATGGCTACACCTTC. The V call is TRBV5-1, the J call TRBJ1-2; 9 bases line up with TRBD1. The CDR3 is made up of 16 amino acids. The junction had 10 bases not matched to a gene; V was cut back by 4 bases and J by 3 bases. Looked up from germline, CDR1 is SGHRS and CDR2 is YFSETQ.

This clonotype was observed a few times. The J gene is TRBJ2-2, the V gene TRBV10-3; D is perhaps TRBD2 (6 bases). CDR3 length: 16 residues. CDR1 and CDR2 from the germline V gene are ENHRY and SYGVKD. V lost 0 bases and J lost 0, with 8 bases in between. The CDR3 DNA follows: TGTGCCATCAGTGAGTCGAGCGGGTCGAACACCGGGGAGCTGTTTTTT. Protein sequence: CAISESSGSNTGELFF.

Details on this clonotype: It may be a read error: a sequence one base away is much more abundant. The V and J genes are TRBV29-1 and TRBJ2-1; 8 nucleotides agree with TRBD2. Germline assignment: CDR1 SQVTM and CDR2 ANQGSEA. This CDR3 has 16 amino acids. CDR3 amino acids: CSVEDGRTSRDKEQFF. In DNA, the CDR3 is TGCAGCGTTGAAGATGGTAGGACTAGCAGGGACAAAGAGCAGTTCTTC.

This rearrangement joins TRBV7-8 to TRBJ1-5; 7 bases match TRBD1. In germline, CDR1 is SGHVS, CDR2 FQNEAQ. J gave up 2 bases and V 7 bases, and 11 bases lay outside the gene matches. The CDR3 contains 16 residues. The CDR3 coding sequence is TGTGCCAGCACTATAGGAGGGGGCCTAGGCAATCAGCCCCAGCATTTT. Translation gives CASTIGGGLGNQPQHF. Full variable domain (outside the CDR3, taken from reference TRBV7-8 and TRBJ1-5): GAGVSQSPRYKVAKRGQDVALRCDPISGHVSLFWYQQALGQGPEFLTYFQNEAQLDKSGLPSDRFFAERPEGSVSTLKIQRTQQEDSAVYLCASTIGGGLGNQPQHFGDGTRLSIL.

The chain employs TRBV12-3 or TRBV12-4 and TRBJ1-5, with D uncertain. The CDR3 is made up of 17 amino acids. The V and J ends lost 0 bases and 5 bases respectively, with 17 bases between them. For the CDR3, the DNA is TGTGCCAGCAGTTTAGCGCTCTCAGGAATAGGGCATCAGCCCCAGCATTTT. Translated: CASSLALSGIGHQPQHF.

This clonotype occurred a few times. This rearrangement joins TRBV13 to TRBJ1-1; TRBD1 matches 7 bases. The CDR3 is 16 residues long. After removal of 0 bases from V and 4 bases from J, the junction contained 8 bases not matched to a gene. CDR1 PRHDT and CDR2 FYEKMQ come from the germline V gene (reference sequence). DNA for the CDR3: TGTGCCAGCAGCTTAGGTCGGGACAGAGTTGCCACTGAAGCTTTCTTT. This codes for CASSLGRDRVATEAFF.

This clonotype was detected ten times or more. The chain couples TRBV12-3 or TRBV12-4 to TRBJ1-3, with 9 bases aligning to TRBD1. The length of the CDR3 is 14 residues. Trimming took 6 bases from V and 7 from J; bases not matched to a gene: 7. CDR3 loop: CASRTNRGRNTIYF. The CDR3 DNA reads TGTGCCAGCAGAACAAACAGGGGGCGGAACACCATATATTTT.

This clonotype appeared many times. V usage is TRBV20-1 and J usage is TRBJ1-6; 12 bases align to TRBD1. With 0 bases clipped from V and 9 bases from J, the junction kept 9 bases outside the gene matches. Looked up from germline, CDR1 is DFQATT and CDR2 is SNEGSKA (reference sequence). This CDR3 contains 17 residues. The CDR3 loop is CSARDLGTGGKSSPLHF. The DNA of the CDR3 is TGCAGTGCTAGAGATCTAGGGACAGGGGGCAAAAGTTCACCCCTCCACTTT.

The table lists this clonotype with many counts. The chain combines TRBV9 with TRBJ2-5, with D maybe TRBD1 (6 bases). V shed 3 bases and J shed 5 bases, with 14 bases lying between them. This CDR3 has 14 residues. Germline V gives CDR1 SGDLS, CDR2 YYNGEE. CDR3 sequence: CASSGNRVWETQYF. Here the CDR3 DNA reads TGTGCCAGCAGCGGAAACAGGGTGTGGGAGACCCAGTACTTC.

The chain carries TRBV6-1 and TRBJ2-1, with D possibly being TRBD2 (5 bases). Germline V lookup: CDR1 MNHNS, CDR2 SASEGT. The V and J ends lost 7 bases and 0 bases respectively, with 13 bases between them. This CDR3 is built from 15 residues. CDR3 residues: CASNSHRGSYNEQFF. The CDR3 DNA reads TGTGCCAGCAACTCACACCGGGGCTCCTACAATGAGCAGTTCTTC.

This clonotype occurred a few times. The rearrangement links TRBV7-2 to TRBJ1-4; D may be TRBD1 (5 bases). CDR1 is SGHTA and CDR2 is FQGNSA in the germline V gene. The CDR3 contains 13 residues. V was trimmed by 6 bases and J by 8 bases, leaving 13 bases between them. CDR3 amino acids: CASRVGGSEKLFF. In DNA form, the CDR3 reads TGTGCCAGCAGGGTGGGGGGGTCAGAAAAACTGTTTTTT.

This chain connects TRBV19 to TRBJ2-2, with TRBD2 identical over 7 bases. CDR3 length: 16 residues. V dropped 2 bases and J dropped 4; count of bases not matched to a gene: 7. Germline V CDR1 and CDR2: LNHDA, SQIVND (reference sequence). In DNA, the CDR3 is TGTGCCAGTAGTATAATCGGGGGGACCTCCACCGGGGAGCTGTTTTTT. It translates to CASSIIGGTSTGELFF. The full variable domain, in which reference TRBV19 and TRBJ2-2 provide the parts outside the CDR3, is DGGITQSPKYLFRKEGQNVTLSCEQNLNHDAMYWYRQDPGQGLRLIYYSQIVNDFQKGDIAEGYSVSREKKESFPLTVTSAQKNPTAFYLCASSIIGGTSTGELFFGEGSRLTVL.

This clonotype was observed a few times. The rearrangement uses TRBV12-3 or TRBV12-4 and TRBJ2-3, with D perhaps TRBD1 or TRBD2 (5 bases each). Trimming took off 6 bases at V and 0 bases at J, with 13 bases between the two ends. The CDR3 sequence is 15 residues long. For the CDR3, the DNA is TGTGCCAGCAGGCTTGGGACGGAAAGCACAGATACGCAGTATTTT. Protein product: CASRLGTESTDTQYF.

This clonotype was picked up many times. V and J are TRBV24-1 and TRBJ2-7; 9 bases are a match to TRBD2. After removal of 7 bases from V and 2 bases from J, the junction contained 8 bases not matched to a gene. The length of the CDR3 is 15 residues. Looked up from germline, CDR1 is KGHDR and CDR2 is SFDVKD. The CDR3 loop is CATSAMTSGAYEQYF. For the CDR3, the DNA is TGTGCCACCAGCGCGATGACTAGCGGAGCCTACGAGCAGTACTTC.

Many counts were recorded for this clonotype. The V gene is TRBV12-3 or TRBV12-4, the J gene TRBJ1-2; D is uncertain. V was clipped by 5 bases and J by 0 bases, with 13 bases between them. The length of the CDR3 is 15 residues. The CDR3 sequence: CASSAGIGSNYGYTF. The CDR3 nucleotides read TGTGCCAGCAGTGCTGGTATCGGATCTAACTATGGCTACACCTTC.

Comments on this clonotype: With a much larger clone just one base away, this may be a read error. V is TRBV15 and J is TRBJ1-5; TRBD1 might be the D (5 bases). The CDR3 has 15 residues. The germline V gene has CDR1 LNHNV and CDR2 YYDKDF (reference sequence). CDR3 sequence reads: CTTSVRGERGQPQHF. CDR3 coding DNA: TGTACCACCAGTGTGAGGGGTGAGAGGGGTCAGCCCCAGCATTTT.

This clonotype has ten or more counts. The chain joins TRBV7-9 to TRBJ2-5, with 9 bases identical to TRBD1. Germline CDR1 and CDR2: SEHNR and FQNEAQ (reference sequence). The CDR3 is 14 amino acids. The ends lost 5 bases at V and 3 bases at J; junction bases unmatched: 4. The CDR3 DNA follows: TGTGCCAGCAGCAGGGACAGGGACAAAGAGACCCAGTACTTC. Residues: CASSRDRDKETQYF.

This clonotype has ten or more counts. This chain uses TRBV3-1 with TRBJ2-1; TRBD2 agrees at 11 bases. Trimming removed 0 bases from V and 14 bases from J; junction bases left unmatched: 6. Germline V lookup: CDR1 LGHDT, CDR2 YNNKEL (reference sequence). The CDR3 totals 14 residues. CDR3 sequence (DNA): TGTGCCAGCAGCCAAGACACTAGCGGGAGAGGAAAGTTCTTC. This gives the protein CASSQDTSGRGKFF.

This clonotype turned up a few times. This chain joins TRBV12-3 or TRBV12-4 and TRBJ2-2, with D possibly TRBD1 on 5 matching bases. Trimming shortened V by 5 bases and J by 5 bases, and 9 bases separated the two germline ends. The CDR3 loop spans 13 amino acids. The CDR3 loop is CASSVRETGELFF. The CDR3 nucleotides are TGTGCCAGCAGTGTCAGGGAAACCGGGGAGCTGTTTTTT.

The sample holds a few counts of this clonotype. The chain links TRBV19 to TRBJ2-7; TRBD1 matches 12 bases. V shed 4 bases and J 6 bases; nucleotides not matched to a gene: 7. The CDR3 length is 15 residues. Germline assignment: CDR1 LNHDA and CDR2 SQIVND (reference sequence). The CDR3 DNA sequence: TGTGCCAGTAGTAGATCCGGGACAGGGGGCAGCGAGCAGTACTTC. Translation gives CASSRSGTGGSEQYF.

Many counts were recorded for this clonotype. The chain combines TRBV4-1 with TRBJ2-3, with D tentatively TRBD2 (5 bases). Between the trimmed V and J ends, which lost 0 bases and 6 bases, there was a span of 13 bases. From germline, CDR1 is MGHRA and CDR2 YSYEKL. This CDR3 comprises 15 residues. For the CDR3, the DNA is TGCGCCAGCAGCCAAGATAACCCAGGAGGCGATACGCAGTATTTT. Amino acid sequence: CASSQDNPGGDTQYF.

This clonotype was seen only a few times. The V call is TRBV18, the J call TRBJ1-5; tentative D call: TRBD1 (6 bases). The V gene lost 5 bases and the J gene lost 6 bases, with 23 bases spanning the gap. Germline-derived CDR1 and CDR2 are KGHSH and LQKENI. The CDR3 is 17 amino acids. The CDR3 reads CASSGYPGSSGAQPQHF. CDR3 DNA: TGTGCCAGCTCAGGTTATCCCGGGTCATCAGGGGCTCAGCCCCAGCATTTT.

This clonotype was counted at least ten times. The CDR3 reads CASRAPGAYNYGYTF. The CDR3 nucleotides read TGCGCCAGCAGGGCGCCTGGGGCCTATAACTATGGCTACACCTTC. The chain links TRBV4-1 to TRBJ1-2; D may be TRBD1 (5 bases). Germline CDR1 is MGHRA and CDR2 is YSYEKL. V shed 6 bases and J shed 1 base, with 15 bases lying between them. The CDR3 is made up of 15 amino acids.

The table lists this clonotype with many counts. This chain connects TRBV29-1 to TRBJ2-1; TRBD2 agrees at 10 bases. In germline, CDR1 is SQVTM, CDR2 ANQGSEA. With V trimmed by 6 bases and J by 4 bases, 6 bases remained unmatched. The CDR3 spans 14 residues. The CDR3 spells CSVSTSGFYNEQFF. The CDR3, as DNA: TGCAGCGTCTCGACTAGCGGGTTTTACAATGAGCAGTTCTTC.

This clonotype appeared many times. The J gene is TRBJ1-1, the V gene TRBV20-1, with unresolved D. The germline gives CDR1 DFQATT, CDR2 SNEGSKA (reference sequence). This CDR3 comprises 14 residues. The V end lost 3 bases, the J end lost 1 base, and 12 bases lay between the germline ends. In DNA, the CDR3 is TGCAGTGCTAGTCCAAGGGAAGGGAACACTGAAGCTTTCTTT. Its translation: CSASPREGNTEAFF.

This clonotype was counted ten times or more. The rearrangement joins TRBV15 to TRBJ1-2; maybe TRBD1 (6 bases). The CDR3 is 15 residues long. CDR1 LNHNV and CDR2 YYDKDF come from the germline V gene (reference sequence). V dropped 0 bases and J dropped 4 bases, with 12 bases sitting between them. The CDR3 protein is CATSRDKLTGYGYTF. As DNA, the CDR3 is TGTGCCACCAGCAGAGATAAGTTGACAGGCTATGGCTACACCTTC.

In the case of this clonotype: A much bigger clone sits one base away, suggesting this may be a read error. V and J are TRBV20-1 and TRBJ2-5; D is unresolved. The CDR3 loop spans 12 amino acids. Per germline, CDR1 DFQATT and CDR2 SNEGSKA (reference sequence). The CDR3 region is CSARSTGETQCF. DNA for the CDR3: TGCAGTGCTAGGTCCACTGGAGAGACCCAGTGCTTC.

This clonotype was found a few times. CDR3 coding DNA: TGCGCCAGCAGTCCTACTAGCGGGAGTGCTGCAGATACGCAGTATTTT. The encoded protein is CASSPTSGSAADTQYF. The rearrangement joins TRBV5-1 to TRBJ2-3; 11 bases agree with TRBD2. This CDR3 comprises 16 residues. The V segment lost 5 bases and the J segment 4 bases; nucleotides outside the gene matches: 9. Germline V gene sequence: CDR1 SGHRS, CDR2 YFSETQ. The whole variable domain, filled in from reference TRBV5-1 and TRBJ2-3, reads KAGVTQTPRYLIKTRGQQVTLSCSPISGHRSVSWYQQTPGQGLQFLFEYFSETQRNKGNFPGRFSGRQFSNSRSEMNVSTLELGDSALYLCASSPTSGSAADTQYFGPGTRLTVL.

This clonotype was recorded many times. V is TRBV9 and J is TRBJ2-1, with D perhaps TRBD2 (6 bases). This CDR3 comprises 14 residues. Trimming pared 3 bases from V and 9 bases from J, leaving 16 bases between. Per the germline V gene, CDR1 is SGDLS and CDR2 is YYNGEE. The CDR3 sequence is CASSAAGGLGEQFF. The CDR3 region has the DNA TGTGCCAGCAGCGCAGCAGGAGGGCTAGGTGAGCAGTTCTTC.